This section outlines one T cell receptor beta chain sequence together with its context. The target antigen is unknown. The entry originates in a study of cytomegalovirus exposure and HLA in healthy donors. Findings of the study overall: In the 120 validation repertoires, a later analysis found that first-cohort TCR clusters tended to co-occur. In vitro, three CMV-associated chains proved specific for CMV antigens.

Measured with immunoSEQ multiplex PCR; TCRdb has only the in-frame clones, and not every one. This table holds 90,000 to 100,000 clones, roughly nine tenths found once. The CDR3 length is 14 residues. V dropped 6 bases and J dropped 5; count of bases not matched to a gene: 4. The germline gives CDR1 SEHNR, CDR2 FQNEAQ (reference sequence). The receptor was derived from a woman in her thirties in good health and CMV-seronegative. This rearrangement joins TRBV7-9 to TRBJ2-2, with 9 bases identical to TRBD1. Sequencing input: PBMCs. CDR3 amino acids: CASRDRGWTGELFF. CDR3 DNA: TGTGCCAGCAGGGACAGGGGTTGGACCGGGGAGCTGTTTTTT.